Listed below are T cell receptor beta chains from one sample, sequenced in a study of CD8+ T cells in alopecia areata. Some clones are missing from TCRdb's copy, which holds only in-frame ones; the method was immunoSEQ multiplex PCR. Of 150,000 to 200,000 clones listed, approximately 57% are singletons. Sequenced here: CD4+ T cells sorted from blood, sampled at week 24, from a patient treated with tofacitinib. These receptors came from a human donor with alopecia areata. The CDR3 runs from the conserved cysteine through the conserved F or W. A D gene is named only where the DNA matches it firmly. For some rows the clone size is stated as once, few or many, or as a class when expanded; others skip it.

J	D	size	V	DNA	CDR3
TRBJ1-2	TRBD1	NA	TRBV27	TGTGCCAGCAGGGAGGGGGCCCAGACAGGGAACTATGGCTACACCTTC	CASREGAQTGNYGYTF
TRBJ1-1	NA	many	TRBV7-6	TGTGCCAGCAGCTTAGACACGAACACTGAAGCTTTCTTT	CASSLDTNTEAFF
TRBJ1-2	NA	NA	TRBV30	TGTGCCTGGAGTACCGGGGTAGGCTATGGCTACACCTTC	CAWSTGVGYGYTF
TRBJ1-2	NA	NA	TRBV12-5	TGTGCTAGTGGTTTGGTAGGCCAGAACTATGGCTACACCTTC	CASGLVGQNYGYTF
TRBJ1-5	NA	once	TRBV2	TGTGCCAGCAGAAAGGGTCTTAATCAGTCCCAGCATTTT	CASRKGLNQSQHF
TRBJ1-1	NA	NA	TRBV30	TGTGCCTGGAGTGACCCCCGGGGGCGTGCTTTCTTT	CAWSDPRGRAFF
TRBJ2-7	NA	few	TRBV9	TGTGCCAGCAGCGTAGATCCGGCCGCCTACGAGCAGTACTTC	CASSVDPAAYEQYF
TRBJ1-2	TRBD1	once	TRBV29-1	TGCAGCGTATGGGACAGGGGAGACTACACCTTC	CSVWDRGDYTF
TRBJ2-1	NA	NA	TRBV15	TGTGCCACCAGCAACCCCTCCGACAATGAGCAGTTCTTC	CATSNPSDNEQFF
TRBJ2-7	NA	NA	TRBV4-3	TGCGCCAGCAGCCAAGCACCAAACAACTACGAGCAGTACTTC	CASSQAPNNYEQYF
TRBJ1-5	NA	few	TRBV30	TGTGCCTGGAGTGTGAATAGCGGGCAGTCCTTGAGGCCCCAGCATTTT	CAWSVNSGQSLRPQHF
TRBJ1-2	NA	NA	TRBV5-1	TGCGCCAGCAGCTTGGAGGTCGGGAACTATGGCTACACCTTC	CASSLEVGNYGYTF
TRBJ2-3	TRBD2	NA	TRBV30	TGTGCCTGGAGACTAGCGGGGGGGCCGGGTACGCAGTATTTT	CAWRLAGGPGTQYF
TRBJ1-5	NA	NA	TRBV20-1	TGCAGTGCTAGAGAGACAGAGGCCCAGCATTTT	CSARETEAQHF
TRBJ1-1	NA	NA	TRBV29-1	TGCAGCGTTGAGGCAGGGTCCTTTAAGAACACTGAAGCTTTCTTT	CSVEAGSFKNTEAFF
TRBJ1-4	NA	NA	TRBV15	TGTGCCACCAGCAGGGAGCCTAGAACGGGTGAAAAACTGTTTTTT	CATSREPRTGEKLFF
TRBJ1-1	NA	NA	TRBV30	TGTGCCTGGAGCGCAGGGGTCACTGAAGCTTTCTTT	CAWSAGVTEAFF
TRBJ2-6	TRBD2	few	TRBV7-8	TGTGCCAGCAGCCCGATAGCGGGGGGGCTCTCTGGGGCCAACGTCCTGACTTTC	CASSPIAGGLSGANVLTF
TRBJ2-7	NA	NA	TRBV9	TGTGCCAGCAGCGTAGAGGCAGGAGGAACCTACGAGCAGTACTTC	CASSVEAGGTYEQYF
TRBJ2-3	TRBD1	once	TRBV30	TGTGCCTGGAGTGTACGGGGACAGAGCACAGATACGCAGTATTTT	CAWSVRGQSTDTQYF
TRBJ2-3	NA	few	TRBV14	TGTGCCAGCAGCCAAGACTCTTGGGATACGCAGTATTTT	CASSQDSWDTQYF
TRBJ1-2	NA	NA	TRBV27	TGTGCCAGCAGACAAAACAGGCAGCATGGCTACACCTTC	CASRQNRQHGYTF
TRBJ1-2	NA	once	TRBV5-1	TGCGCCAGCAGCTTGGGGACTAACTATGGCTACACCTTC	CASSLGTNYGYTF
TRBJ2-5	TRBD2	NA	TRBV4-3	TGCGCCAGCAGCCCGACTAGCGGGGTCGGAGAGACCCAGTACTTC	CASSPTSGVGETQYF
TRBJ2-3	NA	NA	TRBV11-1	TGTGCCAGCAGCTTAGCATTTGCTGATACGCAGTATTTT	CASSLAFADTQYF
TRBJ1-5	NA	NA	TRBV4-3	TGCGCCAGCAGCCAAGATTTCAGCCTCAATCAGCCCCAGCATTTT	CASSQDFSLNQPQHF
TRBJ2-5	NA	NA	TRBV27	TGTGCCAGCAGTTTGTCTCCCTTCCTCCAAGAGACCCAGTACTTC	CASSLSPFLQETQYF
TRBJ1-2	TRBD1	once	TRBV29-1	TGCAGCGTTCGTCCCGGGACAGGGGCAGATGGCTACACCTTC	CSVRPGTGADGYTF
TRBJ1-2	TRBD1	NA	TRBV30	TGTGCCGGCAACGACAGGGGTCCTAACTATGGCTACACCTTC	CAGNDRGPNYGYTF
TRBJ1-1	NA	few	TRBV5-1	TGCGCCAGCAGCTTCAACAAGGACAGCCAAGAAGCTTTCTTT	CASSFNKDSQEAFF
TRBJ2-3	TRBD2	NA	TRBV7-2	TGTGCCAGCAGCTTAGTGTCTACGGTTAGCGGGGGGGCCAGAGATACGCAGTATTTT	CASSLVSTVSGGARDTQYF
TRBJ2-1	NA	few	TRBV29-1	TGCAGCGTTGAGTTACGATCTCGGGGGGAGCAGTTCTTC	CSVELRSRGEQFF